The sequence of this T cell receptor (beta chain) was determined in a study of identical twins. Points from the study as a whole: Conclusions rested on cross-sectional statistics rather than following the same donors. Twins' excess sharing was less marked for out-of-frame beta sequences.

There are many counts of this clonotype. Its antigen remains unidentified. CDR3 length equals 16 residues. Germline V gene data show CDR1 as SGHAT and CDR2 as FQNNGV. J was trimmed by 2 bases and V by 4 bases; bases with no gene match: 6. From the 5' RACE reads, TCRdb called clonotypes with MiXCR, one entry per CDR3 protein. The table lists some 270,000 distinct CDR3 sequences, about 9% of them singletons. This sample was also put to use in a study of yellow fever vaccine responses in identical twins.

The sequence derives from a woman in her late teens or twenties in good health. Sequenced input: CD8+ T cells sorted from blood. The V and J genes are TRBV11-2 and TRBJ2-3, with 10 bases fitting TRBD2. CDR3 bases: TGTGCCAGCAGCTACCGGACTAGCGGATTCACAGATACGCAGTATTTT. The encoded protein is CASSYRTSGFTDTQYF.